This TCR beta chain came from a study of blood T cell repertoires in COVID-19. This CDR3 has 15 residues. Germline V gene data show CDR1 as ENHRY and CDR2 as SYGVKD. Trimming removed 4 bases from V and 2 bases from J; junction bases left unmatched: 5. Original methodology: Amplification from reference gene primers served as the basis for estimated nucleated cell counts. Clones were read by immunoSEQ multiplex PCR, and TCRdb kept only the in-frame ones, dropping some. V, J and clone size were drawn from that table, and D and trimming were deduced from the DNA. This table holds roughly 130,000 clones, around 90% found once.

This receptor was obtained from a man in his 60s with active or convalescent COVID-19. This sequence joins TRBV10-3 and TRBJ1-3, with 7 bases aligning to TRBD1. The sample consisted of peripheral blood. This chain's CDR3 is CAISGSQGAGNTIYF. CDR3 coding DNA: TGTGCCATCAGTGGCAGCCAGGGGGCTGGAAACACCATATATTTT.